This entry concerns a single T cell receptor beta chain. Samples each yielded at least 5.5 micrograms of total RNA. This record comes from a study of blood T cells in healthy people across ages. Together with a sample-barcoded 5' primer, a J-beta primer mix was included in a second PCR lasting about 7 to 11 cycles. TCRdb reprocessed the 5' RACE reads with MiXCR, giving one entry per CDR3 protein. There are hundreds of thousands of distinct CDR3 sequences in the sample; 56% occur only once, and around 25% lies in the top ten. Germline V gene lookup returns CDR1 SGHVT and CDR2 SQSDAQ. The length of the CDR3 is 17 residues. Trimming took off 3 bases at V and 4 bases at J, with 18 bases between the two ends.

Sequencing was carried out using blood. The sequence came from a man aged 40-55 years in good health. The chain recombines TRBV7-4 with TRBJ1-4; unclear D gene. As DNA, the CDR3 is TGTGCCAGCAGCTTCCCCTATACCGGGATGGGTAATGAAAAACTGTTTTTT. Amino acids: CASSFPYTGMGNEKLFF.